This T cell receptor (beta chain) is drawn from a study of shared clonotypes between healthy human individuals. This clone came up many times. The same CDR3 arises from other DNA sequences in this sample as well. The unsorted PBMC sample used ten immunoSEQ deep assay plates. In the authors' workflow: Filtering differed because ImmunoSEQ produced junction-only sequences that carried no quality scores. Measured with immunoSEQ multiplex PCR; TCRdb has only the in-frame clones, and not every one. The DNA was the basis for D and trimming; V, J and clone size are from that table. The table lists roughly 500,000 clones, over 70% of them singletons. Material for sequencing was PBMCs. This TCR derives from a woman aged 40 to 49 in good health. Some clones in this sample may be carry-over from other donors' samples.

The CDR3 sequence is CASSYTYEQYF. CDR3 DNA sequence: TGTGCCAGCAGTTATACCTACGAGCAGTACTTC. The genes are TRBV6-6 and TRBJ2-7; D unclear. The CDR3 covers 11 residues. Germline loops: CDR1 MNHNY, CDR2 SVGAGI (reference sequence). Deletions cut 3 bases from V and 2 bases from J, with 2 bases between.